The T cell receptor (beta chain) under discussion was sequenced for a study of PD-L1 blockade in urothelial cancer (dated 2017 in TCRdb). Turning to the overall study: All patients started therapy around 2014 and received atezolizumab 1,200 mg intravenously every 3 weeks. Durable clinical benefit meant progression-free survival longer than 6 months, and TCR features were also tested against progression-free and overall survival. In the same patients, whole exome sequencing and RNA sequencing of pretreatment tumors were performed in addition to TCR sequencing. Blood samples were analyzed at 3 weeks after treatment start (second dose) and at 6 weeks after treatment start. Pretreatment tumor samples, along with matched peripheral blood serially collected before and after atezolizumab treatment, were subjected to TCR sequencing. About 90% of the roughly 29 patients were identified as males with urothelial cancer of bladder origin, and a prior smoking history was reported by 18 of 29 patients. An ECOG performance status of 0 or 1 was recorded for the patients, and 0 to 3 prior chemotherapy regimens had been received by the patients. Blood samples gave a median of around 140,000 T cells and approximately 80,000 unique TCRs, with a median clonality of 0.080. The study, an exploratory multi-omic analysis, examined somatic, immune and clinical correlates of response to PD-L1 blockade with atezolizumab in urothelial cancer. Approximately 29 patients had pretreatment blood TCR-seq, some 24 had at least one posttreatment blood collection, and some 24 had tumor TCR-seq. Eight to ten patients achieved durable clinical benefit and roughly 20 did not.

The time point label corresponds to: pretreatment peripheral blood. A total of approximately 27 patients with locally advanced or metastatic urothelial carcinoma, treated at Memorial Sloan Kettering on a trial protocol, made up the cohort. Peripheral blood mononuclear cells were collected pretreatment and during treatment, with between 1 and 8 total time points per patient. The Qiagen DNeasy Blood extraction kit was used to purify genomic DNA from total PBMCs and from tumor samples. PBMCs were collected pretreatment and during treatment and were isolated and stored as previously described. Synthetic TCR analog templates were spiked into each PCR to estimate absolute template abundance from read counts. The immunoSEQ assay was used to amplify TCRbeta CDR3 regions from genomic DNA with bias-controlled V and J gene primers. Sequencing of rearranged TCRbeta segments was done at approximately 20X coverage. The original methods were these. Sequencing errors were corrected by clustering, and CDR3s were annotated against IMGT so that V, D and J genes could be assigned. Out-of-frame and stop-codon sequences were excluded, and only productive TCRbeta rearrangements were used in downstream analyses. Clonality was computed as one minus Shannon entropy normalized by the log of the number of unique productive sequences. Fisher's exact test with Benjamini-Hochberg correction, using a cutoff of adjusted p below 0.01, was how clones that differed between time points or between blood and tumor were identified. TCRdb took this table from immuneACCESS and kept in-frame rearrangements with V and J called. Such tables lack part of the clones; where checked against another copy, unresolved V genes explain under half of the gap, and the rest is unexplained. V and J calls and clone size follow that table, whereas D and trimming were derived from the DNA. This sample lists about 56,000 clones; less than 90% were detected once. The biggest ten clones account for around a sixth of the sample.

Points the paper makes about the study in general: Patients with durable benefit showed greater expansion of tumor-associated TCR clones in peripheral blood 3 weeks after starting treatment (n of about 20, p = 0.022). Because the sample size was small (n of about 27) and many of the analyses were exploratory, the results are meant to be hypothesis-generating. Improved progression-free and overall survival was found to be associated with pretreatment peripheral blood TCR clonality below the median.

As for this clone: Its specific antigen is unknown. No clone much larger than this one lies a single base away; base qualities are absent.

V sheds 5 bases and J sheds 2 bases, leaving 13 bases between their ends. Measured from the cysteine to the phenylalanine, the CDR3 is 15 residues long. Here the CDR3 DNA is all that survives: 45 bases in frame from base 1. CDR1 and CDR2 (MNHNS, SASEGT) derive from the germline V gene. The rearrangement combines TRBV6-1 with TRBJ1-5; the D gene is perhaps TRBD1, on 5 matching bases. The material sequenced was PBMCs, taken around atezolizumab (anti-PD-L1) treatment. The TCR comes from a man in his 70s with urothelial cancer. The DNA reads as follows: TGTGCCAGCAGTTCGAACCCGGGGGGCAATCAGCCCCAGCATTTT. It encodes CASSSNPGGNQPQHF.